The 27 T cell receptor beta chains reported below all come from one sample, sequenced in a study of T cell changes during pregnancy in multiple sclerosis (dated by TCRdb to the late 2010s). Library construction relied on the immunoSEQ multiplex PCR assay. TCRdb limited this immuneACCESS table to in-frame rearrangements with V and J called. A share of clones is missing; checked studies link under half to unresolved V genes, and the rest is unexplained. This sample has 65,000 or so clones in its table, and 90% of those were observed once. More than 2% of the sample goes to the ten largest clones. Sequences were derived from peripheral blood, sampled in the second trimester of pregnancy. These receptors all stem from a female donor in good health, enrolled as a control in a pregnancy study.

This rearrangement joins TRBV6-4 to TRBJ2-3; 7 bases line up with TRBD1. The CDR3 extends over 15 amino acids. The germline CDR1 and CDR2 sequences are MRHNA and SNTAGT. Trimming at V came to 8 bases and at J to 2 bases, leaving 10 bases not matched to a gene. The CDR3 region is CASRRGDSHTDTQYF. Here the CDR3 DNA reads TGTGCCAGCCGCCGAGGGGACAGCCACACAGATACGCAGTATTTT.

The DNA of the CDR3 is TGTGCCAGCAGTTACTCTAGCGGGGCTGCTGCCTACGAGCAGTACTTC. This translates into CASSYSSGAAAYEQYF. The chain uses TRBV6-6 and TRBJ2-7, with TRBD2 matching over 8 bases. Unmatched junction bases numbered 6, after V lost 0 bases and J lost 2 bases. The CDR3 is 16 residues long. Germline V gene sequence: CDR1 MNHNY, CDR2 SVGAGI (reference sequence).

The chain combines TRBV6-4 with TRBJ1-6; D might be TRBD1 (6 bases). The germline gives CDR1 MRHNA, CDR2 SNTAGT. Trimming removed 6 bases at V and 6 bases at J, with 12 bases between. The CDR3 sequence is 14 residues long. The CDR3 loop is CASSAGQINSPLHF. CDR3 nucleotides: TGTGCCAGCAGCGCCGGACAGATTAATTCACCCCTCCACTTT.

The CDR3 protein is CASSLPPGGGSNEQFF. DNA of the CDR3: TGCGCCAGCTCCCTCCCGCCTGGCGGCGGAAGCAATGAGCAGTTCTTC. The J gene is TRBJ2-1, the V gene TRBV4-1, with unresolved D. The CDR3 has 16 amino acids. Germline CDR1 is MGHRA and CDR2 is YSYEKL. V shed 8 bases and J shed 6 bases, with 23 bases lying between them.

The V and J genes are TRBV6-5 and TRBJ2-7; 7 positions agree with TRBD1. This CDR3 has 15 amino acids. In germline, CDR1 is MNHEY, CDR2 SVGAGI. The J segment lost 0 bases and the V segment lost 6 bases, leaving 8 bases of the junction unmatched. The chain's CDR3 is CASSMTGSISYEQYF. CDR3 nucleotide sequence: TGTGCCAGCAGCATGACAGGGAGCATCTCCTACGAGCAGTACTTC.

This clone occurred once. This chain uses TRBV11-2 with TRBJ1-2, with D perhaps matching TRBD1 (6 bases). The CDR3 is made up of 15 amino acids. V was pared by 1 base and J by 3 bases, with 12 bases between. The germline gives CDR1 SGHAT, CDR2 FQNNGV. The CDR3 region has the DNA TGTGCCAGCAGCTTAGGGTATTCAGGGGACTATGGCTACACCTTC. Translation: CASSLGYSGDYGYTF.

The chain has TRBV27 and TRBJ2-7; 7 positions match TRBD2. Losses at the gene ends were 6 bases for V and 4 bases for J; bases not matched to a gene: 12. Germline values: CDR1 MNHEY, CDR2 SMNVEV (reference sequence). The CDR3 runs to 15 residues. This CDR3 reads CASSTRLAPRYEQYF. CDR3 DNA sequence: TGTGCCAGCAGCACCAGACTAGCCCCGAGGTACGAGCAGTACTTC.

The chain recombines TRBV5-1 with TRBJ1-2; possibly TRBD1 for D (5 bases). The CDR3 contains 13 residues. From germline, CDR1 is SGHRS and CDR2 YFSETQ. Trimming took 0 bases from V and 7 from J, leaving 10 bases between them. The chain's CDR3 is CASSLDGAGGYTF. Written as DNA, the CDR3 is TGCGCCAGCAGCTTGGATGGGGCAGGTGGCTACACCTTC.

This clone was observed once. This rearrangement joins TRBV5-1 to TRBJ1-2, with 7 bases fitting TRBD1. CDR3 length: 16 residues. With V trimmed by 1 base and J by 4 bases, 10 bases remained unmatched. CDR1 is SGHRS and CDR2 is YFSETQ in the germline V gene. CDR3 nucleotide sequence: TGCGCCAGCAGCTTGTACGGACAGGTGGATTCCTATGGCTACACCTTC. It translates to CASSLYGQVDSYGYTF. Filled out from reference TRBV5-1 and TRBJ1-2, the complete variable domain reads KAGVTQTPRYLIKTRGQQVTLSCSPISGHRSVSWYQQTPGQGLQFLFEYFSETQRNKGNFPGRFSGRQFSNSRSEMNVSTLELGDSALYLCASSLYGQVDSYGYTFGSGTRLTVV.

The table lists this clone with a count of one. The V and J genes are TRBV30 and TRBJ1-5; tentatively, D is TRBD1 (5 bases). V gave up 5 bases and J gave up 4 bases, with 18 bases separating them. The CDR3 spans 15 residues. Germline CDR1 reads GTSNPN; CDR2 reads SVGIG (reference sequence). Written as DNA, the CDR3 is TGTGCCTGGGACGCGGGGTCAGGGCCGAATCAGCCCCAGCATTTT. Protein product: CAWDAGSGPNQPQHF.

The chain carries TRBV30 and TRBJ2-5; TRBD2 might be the D (6 bases). The germline gives CDR1 GTSNPN, CDR2 SVGIG (reference sequence). There are 12 residues in the CDR3. Trimming left V 3 bases short and J 7 bases short, with 12 bases between. This CDR3 is CAWSDTGVTQYF. The CDR3 bases are TGTGCCTGGAGCGACACGGGAGTGACCCAGTACTTC.

The rearrangement links TRBV18 to TRBJ2-3; TRBD1 aligns across 9 bases. The CDR3 loop spans 20 amino acids. In germline, CDR1 is KGHSH, CDR2 LQKENI. V gave up 1 base and J gave up 0 bases; unmatched junction bases: 14. CDR3 region: CASSPLSGQGWAASTDTQYF. In nucleotides, the CDR3 is TGTGCCAGCTCACCACTTTCGGGACAGGGCTGGGCCGCTAGCACAGATACGCAGTATTTT.

The J gene is TRBJ1-1, the V gene TRBV5-1; 8 bases map to TRBD1. V shed 5 bases and J 2 bases; nucleotides not matched to a gene: 5. Germline CDR1 and CDR2: SGHRS and YFSETQ. The CDR3 has 14 residues. This CDR3 reads CASRGQGPNTEAFF. DNA of the CDR3: TGCGCCAGCAGAGGACAGGGACCAAACACTGAAGCTTTCTTT.

The V call is TRBV10-3, the J call TRBJ2-3; TRBD2 agrees at 8 bases. The V segment lost 2 bases and the J segment 4 bases; nucleotides outside the gene matches: 5. The germline CDR1 and CDR2 sequences are ENHRY and SYGVKD. The CDR3 spans 15 residues. CDR3 sequence: CAISEGSGEADTQYF. The CDR3 DNA follows: TGTGCCATCAGTGAGGGTAGCGGGGAGGCAGATACGCAGTATTTT.

The CDR3 spells CASSLRPGDTIYF. CDR3 DNA: TGTGCCAGCAGCTTGAGACCCGGGGACACCATATATTTT. The rearrangement uses TRBV7-3 and TRBJ1-3; no definite D call. V shed 3 bases and J shed 8 bases, with 11 bases lying between them. The CDR3 runs 13 residues. CDR1 is SGHTA, CDR2 FQGTGA, per germline.

This rearrangement joins TRBV30 to TRBJ1-6; possibly TRBD1 for D (6 bases). Germline values: CDR1 GTSNPN, CDR2 SVGIG (reference sequence). The V gene lost 3 bases and the J gene lost 9 bases, with 15 bases spanning the gap. The CDR3 has 14 residues. CDR3 nucleotide sequence: TGTGCCTGGAGCAAAACAGGGTTCGTTTCACCCCTCCACTTT. Its translation: CAWSKTGFVSPLHF.

This sequence joins TRBV5-1 and TRBJ2-5; D gene unclear. The CDR3 is 12 residues long. In germline, CDR1 is SGHRS, CDR2 YFSETQ. Trimming removed 2 bases from V and 3 bases from J, with 5 bases in between. CDR3 protein: CASSFLEETQYF. DNA for the CDR3: TGCGCCAGCAGCTTCCTTGAAGAGACCCAGTACTTC.

The V call is TRBV28, the J call TRBJ1-4; no reliable D call. Trimming stripped 1 base from V and 4 bases from J, with 13 bases between. Per the germline V gene, CDR1 is MDHEN and CDR2 is SYDVKM. This CDR3 region has 16 residues. This CDR3 reads CASSLFWSEGNEKLFF. DNA for the CDR3: TGTGCCAGCAGTTTATTTTGGTCCGAGGGTAATGAAAAACTGTTTTTT.

V gene TRBV7-8 combines with J gene TRBJ2-2, with unresolved D. CDR3 size: 14 residues. Per germline, CDR1 SGHVS and CDR2 FQNEAQ. The V end lost 2 bases, the J end lost 7 bases, and 11 bases lay between the germline ends. As DNA, the CDR3 is TGTGCCAGCAGCTTATCGCGGTTGGTCGGGGAGCTGTTTTTT. Protein product: CASSLSRLVGELFF.

The V gene is TRBV6-5, the J gene TRBJ1-1; D unclear. The CDR3 is 12 amino acids. Germline CDR1 and CDR2: MNHEY and SVGAGI. V dropped 7 bases and J dropped 4 bases, with 10 bases sitting between them. CDR3 in DNA: TGTGCCAGCATTAACATGCTCACTGAAGCTTTCTTT. Translation gives CASINMLTEAFF.

The genes are TRBV27 and TRBJ2-1, with 9 bases fitting TRBD1. CDR1 and CDR2 (germline): MNHEY, SMNVEV (reference sequence). This CDR3 spans 15 amino acids. V trimming: 5 bases; J trimming: 2 bases; junction bases outside the gene matches: 4. The CDR3 nucleotides read TGTGCCAGCAGTCCCAGACAGGGGGCCTACAATGAGCAGTTCTTC. It encodes CASSPRQGAYNEQFF.

The CDR3 bases are TGTGCCAGCAGTGATTACTACGAGCAGTACTTC. Translating it yields CASSDYYEQYF. J is TRBJ2-7 and V is TRBV2; D uncertain. V lost 3 bases, J lost 3 bases, and 3 bases lay in between. This CDR3 comprises 11 residues. Germline V gene lookup returns CDR1 SNHLY and CDR2 FYNNEI.

This rearrangement joins TRBV6-5 to TRBJ2-1, with 9 positions matching TRBD1. The CDR3 extends over 14 amino acids. Germline lookup yields CDR1 MNHEY and CDR2 SVGAGI. V shed 4 bases, J shed 6 bases, and the junction held 4 bases outside the gene matches. CDR3 in DNA: TGTGCCAGCAGTTCCCTGACAGGGGGCAATGAGCAGTTCTTC. Its protein is CASSSLTGGNEQFF.

This chain links TRBV10-3 with TRBJ1-5, with 8 bases that match TRBD1. Looked up from germline, CDR1 is ENHRY and CDR2 is SYGVKD. The CDR3 is 14 amino acids. With V trimmed by 5 bases and J by 4 bases, 4 bases remained unmatched. CDR3 region: CAISSQGENQPQHF. CDR3 bases: TGTGCCATCAGTTCACAGGGGGAAAATCAGCCCCAGCATTTT.

The genes are TRBV30 and TRBJ1-1; D remains unclear. The CDR3 totals 13 residues. V shed 8 bases and J shed 0 bases, with 13 bases lying between them. Germline CDR1 reads GTSNPN; CDR2 reads SVGIG (reference sequence). The DNA of the CDR3 is TGTGCCACCGGAGTGTCATTGAACACTGAAGCTTTCTTT. Protein product: CATGVSLNTEAFF. The whole variable domain, remainder taken from reference TRBV30 and TRBJ1-1, is SQTIHQWPATLVQPVGSPLSLECTVEGTSNPNLYWYRQAAGRGLQLLFYSVGIGQISSEVPQNLSASRPQDRQFILSSKKLLLSDSGFYLCATGVSLNTEAFFGQGTRLTVV.

The chain couples TRBV6-1 to TRBJ2-7; D might be TRBD1 (5 bases). The germline V gene has CDR1 MNHNS and CDR2 SASEGT. This CDR3 has 15 amino acids. V was pared by 1 base and J by 6 bases, with 16 bases between. The CDR3 sequence: CASSEEQGGSGEQYF. The CDR3 DNA reads as TGTGCCAGCAGTGAAGAGCAGGGTGGGTCCGGCGAGCAGTACTTC.

The CDR3 sequence: CASSLGLASGVTGELFF. The CDR3, as DNA: TGCGCCAGCAGCTTGGGACTGGCGAGCGGAGTCACCGGGGAGCTGTTTTTT. The rearrangement uses TRBV5-1 and TRBJ2-2, with D possibly matching TRBD2 (5 bases). Germline CDR1 SGHRS, CDR2 YFSETQ. This CDR3 region has 17 residues. With 0 bases removed from V and 4 bases from J, the gap between germline ends came to 16 bases.